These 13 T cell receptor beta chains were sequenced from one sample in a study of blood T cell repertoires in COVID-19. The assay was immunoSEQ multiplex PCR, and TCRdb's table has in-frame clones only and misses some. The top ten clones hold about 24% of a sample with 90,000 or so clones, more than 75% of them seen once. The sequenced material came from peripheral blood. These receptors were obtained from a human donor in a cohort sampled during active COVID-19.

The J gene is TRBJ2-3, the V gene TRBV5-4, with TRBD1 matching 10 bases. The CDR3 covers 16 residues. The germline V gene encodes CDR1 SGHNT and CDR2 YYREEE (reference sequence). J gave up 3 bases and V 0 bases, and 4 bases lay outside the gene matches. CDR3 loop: CASSLVTGQGTDTQYF. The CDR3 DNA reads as TGTGCCAGCAGCTTGGTGACGGGACAGGGGACAGATACGCAGTATTTT.

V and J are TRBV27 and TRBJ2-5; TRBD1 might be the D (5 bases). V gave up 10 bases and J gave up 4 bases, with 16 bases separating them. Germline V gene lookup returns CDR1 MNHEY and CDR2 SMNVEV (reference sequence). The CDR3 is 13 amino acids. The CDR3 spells CAIAPGWGETQYF. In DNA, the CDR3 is TGTGCCATCGCGCCAGGGTGGGGAGAGACCCAGTACTTC.

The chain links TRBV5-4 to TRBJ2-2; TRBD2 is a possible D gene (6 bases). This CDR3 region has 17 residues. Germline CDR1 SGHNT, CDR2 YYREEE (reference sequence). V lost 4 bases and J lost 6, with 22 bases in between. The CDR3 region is CASSPAGRRQVAGELFF. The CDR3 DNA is TGTGCCAGCAGCCCAGCGGGTCGAAGGCAGGTTGCCGGGGAGCTGTTTTTT.

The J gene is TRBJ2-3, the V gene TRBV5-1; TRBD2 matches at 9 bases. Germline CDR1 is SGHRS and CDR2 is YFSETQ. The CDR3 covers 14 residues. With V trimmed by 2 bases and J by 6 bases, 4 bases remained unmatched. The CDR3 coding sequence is TGCGCCAGCAGCTTTGCGGGAGGGGAGGATACGCAGTATTTT. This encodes CASSFAGGEDTQYF. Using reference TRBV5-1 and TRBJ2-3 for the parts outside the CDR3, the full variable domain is KAGVTQTPRYLIKTRGQQVTLSCSPISGHRSVSWYQQTPGQGLQFLFEYFSETQRNKGNFPGRFSGRQFSNSRSEMNVSTLELGDSALYLCASSFAGGEDTQYFGPGTRLTVL.

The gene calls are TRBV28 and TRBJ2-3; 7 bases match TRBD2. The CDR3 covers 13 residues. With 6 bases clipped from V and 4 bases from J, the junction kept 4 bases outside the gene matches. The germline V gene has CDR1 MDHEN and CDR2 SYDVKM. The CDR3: CASRWTSSDTQYF. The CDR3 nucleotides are TGTGCCAGCAGATGGACTAGTTCAGATACGCAGTATTTT.

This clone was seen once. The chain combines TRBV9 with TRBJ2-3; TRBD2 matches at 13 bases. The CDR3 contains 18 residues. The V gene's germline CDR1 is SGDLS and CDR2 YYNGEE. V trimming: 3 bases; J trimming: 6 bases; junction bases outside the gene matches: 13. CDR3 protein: CASSASGLAGSRVDTQYF. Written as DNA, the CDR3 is TGTGCCAGCAGCGCTTCGGGACTAGCGGGGAGTAGGGTGGATACGCAGTATTTT.

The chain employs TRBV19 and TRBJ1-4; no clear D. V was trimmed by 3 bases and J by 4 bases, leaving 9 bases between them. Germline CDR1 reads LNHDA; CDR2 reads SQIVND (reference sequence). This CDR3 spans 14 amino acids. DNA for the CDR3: TGTGCCAGTAGTATCCAGGCCGATAATGAAAAACTGTTTTTT. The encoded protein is CASSIQADNEKLFF. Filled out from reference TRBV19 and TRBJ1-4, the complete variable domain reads DGGITQSPKYLFRKEGQNVTLSCEQNLNHDAMYWYRQDPGQGLRLIYYSQIVNDFQKGDIAEGYSVSREKKESFPLTVTSAQKNPTAFYLCASSIQADNEKLFFGSGTQLSVL.

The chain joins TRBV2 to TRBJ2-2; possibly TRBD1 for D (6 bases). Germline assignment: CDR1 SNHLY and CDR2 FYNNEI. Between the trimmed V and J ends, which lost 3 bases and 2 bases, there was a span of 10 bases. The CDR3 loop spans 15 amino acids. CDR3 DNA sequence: TGTGCCAGCAGTGAGGACAGTCCAAACACCGGGGAGCTGTTTTTT. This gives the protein CASSEDSPNTGELFF.

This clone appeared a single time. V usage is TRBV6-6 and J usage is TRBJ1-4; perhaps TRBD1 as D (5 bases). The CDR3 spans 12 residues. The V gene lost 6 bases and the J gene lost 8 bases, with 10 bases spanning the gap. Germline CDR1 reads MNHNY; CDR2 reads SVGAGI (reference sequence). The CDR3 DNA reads TGTGCCAGCAGCGACAGTAGCGAAAAACTGTTTTTT. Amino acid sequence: CASSDSSEKLFF.

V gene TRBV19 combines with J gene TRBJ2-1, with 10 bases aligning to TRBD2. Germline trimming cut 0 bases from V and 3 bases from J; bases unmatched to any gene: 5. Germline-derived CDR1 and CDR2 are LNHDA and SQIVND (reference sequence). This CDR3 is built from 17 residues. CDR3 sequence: CASSIDPSGGLYNEQFF. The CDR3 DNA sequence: TGTGCCAGTAGTATAGACCCTAGCGGGGGCCTCTACAATGAGCAGTTCTTC. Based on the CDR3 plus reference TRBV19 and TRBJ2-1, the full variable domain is DGGITQSPKYLFRKEGQNVTLSCEQNLNHDAMYWYRQDPGQGLRLIYYSQIVNDFQKGDIAEGYSVSREKKESFPLTVTSAQKNPTAFYLCASSIDPSGGLYNEQFFGPGTRLTVL.

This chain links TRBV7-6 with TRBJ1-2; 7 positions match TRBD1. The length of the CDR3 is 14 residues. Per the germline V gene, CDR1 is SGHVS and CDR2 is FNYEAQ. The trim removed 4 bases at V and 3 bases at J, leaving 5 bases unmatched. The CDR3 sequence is CASSSRTGDYGYTF. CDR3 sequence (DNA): TGTGCCAGCAGCTCCCGAACAGGGGACTATGGCTACACCTTC.

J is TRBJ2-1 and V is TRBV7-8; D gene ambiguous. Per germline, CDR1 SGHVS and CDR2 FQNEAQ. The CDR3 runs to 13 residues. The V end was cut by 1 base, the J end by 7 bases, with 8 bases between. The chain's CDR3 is CASSLGLGNEQFF. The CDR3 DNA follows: TGTGCCAGCAGCTTAGGGCTAGGAAATGAGCAGTTCTTC.

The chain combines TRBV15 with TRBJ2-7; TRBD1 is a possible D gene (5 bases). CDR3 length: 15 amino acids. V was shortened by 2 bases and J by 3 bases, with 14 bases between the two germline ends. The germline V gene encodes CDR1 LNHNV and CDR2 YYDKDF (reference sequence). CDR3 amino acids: CATSRPREGDYEQYF. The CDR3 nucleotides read TGTGCCACCAGCAGACCCAGGGAAGGGGACTACGAGCAGTACTTC.